The subject of this entry is one T cell receptor beta chain. What it recognizes is unknown. These data come from a study of Graves' ophthalmopathy and Graves' hyperthyroidism. Study information: The stable label applied to hyperthyroidism with no ophthalmopathy within 18 months of follow-up.

TCR beta CDR3 amplification used RNA transcripts. HTBI primers were employed in first-round RT-PCR, then a second-round multiplex PCR followed. In TCRdb, the multiplex PCR reads were re-called with MiXCR into one record per CDR3 protein. The top ten clones hold 8.5% to 14% of a sample with over a million distinct CDR3 sequences, 35% to 45% of them seen once. Germline V CDR1 and CDR2: LNHDA, SQIVND (reference sequence). The CDR3 is 13 amino acids. V dropped 6 bases and J dropped 7 bases, with 12 bases sitting between them. The hyperthyroidism patients, aged 18 to 65, had been newly diagnosed, with under 2 months' duration. Serum thyroxine and TRAb, along with clinical symptoms, thyroid ultrasound and orbital computed tomography, were what diagnosis relied on. Findings of the study overall: Blood also contained most of the expanded thyroid clonotypes above 0.001 frequency.

This sequence was found in an adult man with Graves' hyperthyroidism. V gene TRBV19 combines with J gene TRBJ2-2; D gene uncertain. The sequenced material came from peripheral blood or thyroid tissue (not recorded which). CDR3 nucleotides: TGTGCCAGTAGCGCTCCAGGACGCGGGGAGCTGTTTTTT. This gives the protein CASSAPGRGELFF.